The 26 T cell receptor beta chains below all came from one sample that was sequenced in a study of T cells in Graves' hyperthyroidism and ophthalmopathy (dated by TCRdb to the late 2010s). The library was built by means of multiplex PCR. TCRdb names Illumina HiSeq 2000 as the instrument used. Amplification of TCR beta CDR3 regions was carried out from RNA transcripts. The first round of RT-PCR for the TCR CDR3 was performed with the HTBI primer set and the Qiagen OneStep RT-PCR kit. Starting from the raw public reads, TCRdb applied fastp trimming at Q25, assembled clones with MiXCR and retained in-frame beta chains. Rows matching on CDR3 protein sequence are summarized as one entry with the most common DNA and genes. The sample has 250,000 to 350,000 distinct CDR3 sequences on record, 16% of them singletons. In total, the top ten clones hold 33% of the sample. Specimen: blood. The receptors here all came from a man aged 25-40 years with Graves' hyperthyroidism.

This clonotype has just a few counts. This rearrangement joins TRBV6-2 or TRBV6-3 to TRBJ2-1; 10 bases align to TRBD2. This CDR3 contains 13 residues. Germline trimming cut 7 bases from V and 13 bases from J; bases unmatched to any gene: 10. Germline values: CDR1 MNHEY, CDR2 SVGEGT. This CDR3 reads CASTMASGRGQFF. The DNA of the CDR3 is TGTGCCAGCACCATGGCCAGCGGGAGGGGACAGTTCTTC.

This clonotype was detected ten times or more. The V call is TRBV7-2, the J call TRBJ1-1; no clear D. V gave up 5 bases and J gave up 4 bases, with 11 bases separating them. Germline V gene data show CDR1 as SGHTA and CDR2 as FQGNSA. The length of the CDR3 is 13 residues. As DNA, the CDR3 is TGTGCCAGCAGCCGACCGGGGAGCACTGAAGCTTTCTTT. Its protein is CASSRPGSTEAFF.

Many counts were recorded for this clonotype. J is TRBJ2-1 and V is TRBV3-1; 12 bases map to TRBD2. CDR3 length equals 18 residues. V lost 1 base and J lost 5; bases outside the gene matches: 9. Germline V CDR1 and CDR2: LGHDT, YNNKEL (reference sequence). This CDR3 is CASSQVSSGRAFNNEQFF. CDR3 nucleotides: TGTGCCAGCAGCCAAGTTTCTAGCGGGAGGGCCTTCAACAATGAGCAGTTCTTC.

This clonotype was counted a single time. The V gene is TRBV14, the J gene TRBJ2-5; D gene ambiguous. V was shortened by 4 bases and J by 3 bases, with 9 bases between the two germline ends. Germline V lookup: CDR1 SGHDN, CDR2 FVKESK. The CDR3 has 13 amino acids. CDR3 sequence reads: CASSPIGKETQYF. The CDR3 DNA is TGTGCCAGCAGCCCTATAGGGAAAGAGACCCAGTACTTC.

This CDR3 is CASSSKTGGNTGELFF. The CDR3 DNA reads TGTGCCAGCAGTTCGAAAACAGGGGGGAACACCGGGGAGCTGTTTTTT. The chain employs TRBV6-5 and TRBJ2-2; 8 bases agree with TRBD1. The CDR3 totals 16 residues. Germline V gene data show CDR1 as MNHEY and CDR2 as SVGAGI. V lost 4 bases, J lost 1 base, and 5 bases stayed unmatched.

The chain employs TRBV10-3 and TRBJ2-5; possible D gene TRBD1, 5 bases. Trimming took off 2 bases at V and 1 base at J, with 11 bases between the two ends. This CDR3 comprises 15 residues. CDR1 and CDR2 from the germline V gene are ENHRY and SYGVKD. This chain's CDR3 is CAISEGAQAQETQYF. CDR3 DNA sequence: TGTGCCATCAGTGAGGGGGCGCAGGCCCAAGAGACCCAGTACTTC.

This clonotype was detected a few times. V is TRBV24-1 and J is TRBJ2-1; 8 positions agree with TRBD1. In germline, CDR1 is KGHDR, CDR2 SFDVKD. After removal of 5 bases from V and 4 bases from J, the junction contained 3 bases not matched to a gene. CDR3 length equals 14 residues. CDR3 bases: TGTGCCACCAGTGCCAGGGGGCCATACAATGAGCAGTTCTTC. This gives the protein CATSARGPYNEQFF.

In this sample, this clonotype turned up many times. The chain couples TRBV5-1 to TRBJ1-5; TRBD1 might be the D (5 bases). Per germline, CDR1 SGHRS and CDR2 YFSETQ. V dropped 0 bases and J dropped 6 bases, with 10 bases sitting between them. This CDR3 has 14 residues. The CDR3 loop is CASSLVGGSQPQHF. The CDR3, as DNA: TGCGCCAGCAGCTTGGTGGGGGGGTCTCAGCCCCAGCATTTT.

In this sample, this clonotype turned up many times. The chain couples TRBV7-8 to TRBJ1-1; 8 bases map to TRBD1. Germline values: CDR1 SGHVS, CDR2 FQNEAQ. There are 13 residues in the CDR3. V was clipped by 3 bases and J by 11 bases; unmatched bases: 8. The CDR3 spells CASSFQGDRSAFF. CDR3 nucleotide sequence: TGTGCCAGCAGCTTCCAAGGGGACAGGAGCGCTTTCTTT.

This clonotype was detected a few times. This chain connects TRBV28 to TRBJ2-1; 7 nucleotides match TRBD2. V shed 1 base, J shed 10 bases, and the junction held 7 bases outside the gene matches. From germline, CDR1 is MDHEN and CDR2 SYDVKM. The CDR3 loop spans 14 amino acids. CDR3 sequence reads: CASSLLRGRREQFF. CDR3 nucleotide sequence: TGTGCCAGCAGTTTATTGCGCGGGAGAAGGGAGCAGTTCTTC.

The V call is TRBV3-1, the J call TRBJ2-3; TRBD2 matches at 11 bases. The CDR3 sequence is 15 residues long. The V and J ends lost 4 bases and 7 bases, in that order; junction bases with no gene match: 7. The germline CDR1 and CDR2 sequences are LGHDT and YNNKEL (reference sequence). CDR3 protein: CASSRSGRASNTQYF. Here the CDR3 DNA reads TGTGCCAGCAGCCGTAGCGGGAGGGCCTCGAATACGCAGTATTTT.

This clonotype appeared a few times. Compared with germline, one end of the junction differs, possibly owing to a read error. The chain joins TRBV5-1 to TRBJ2-7, with 13 bases aligning to TRBD2. The CDR3 contains 15 residues. Germline V CDR1 and CDR2: SGHRS, YFSETQ. Here the CDR3 DNA reads TGCGCCAGCAGCCTACTAGCGGGAGGGCCCTACGAGCCGTACTTC. Its translation: CASSLLAGGPYEPYF.

This clonotype was detected many times. The genes are TRBV18 and TRBJ2-7; D gene unclear. This CDR3 spans 12 amino acids. Trimming removed 6 bases at V and 2 bases at J, with 8 bases between. CDR1 KGHSH and CDR2 LQKENI come from the germline V gene. The CDR3 sequence: CASSDGPYEQYF. The DNA of the CDR3 is TGTGCCAGCTCCGACGGTCCCTACGAGCAGTACTTC.

The chain is built from TRBV7-6 and TRBJ2-3, with TRBD2 identical over 13 bases. Germline V lookup: CDR1 SGHVS, CDR2 FNYEAQ. The CDR3 loop spans 16 amino acids. V shed 5 bases, J shed 5 bases, and the junction held 7 bases outside the gene matches. The CDR3 loop is CASSLGLAGVIDTQYF. CDR3 coding DNA: TGTGCCAGCAGCCTAGGACTAGCGGGAGTGATAGATACGCAGTATTTT.

This chain joins TRBV13 and TRBJ2-5; no reliable D call. Trimming removed 5 bases from V and 5 bases from J, with 18 bases in between. The CDR3 covers 15 residues. Per the germline V gene, CDR1 is PRHDT and CDR2 is FYEKMQ (reference sequence). CDR3 protein: CASSPRLTVGETQYF. CDR3 in DNA: TGTGCCAGCAGCCCCAGGCTTACCGTAGGGGAGACCCAGTACTTC.

In this sample, this clonotype turned up a few times. The gene calls are TRBV12-3 or TRBV12-4 and TRBJ2-7; D uncertain. Trimming removed 0 bases at V and 3 bases at J, with 6 bases between. CDR3 size: 13 residues. The DNA for the CDR3 is TGTGCCAGCAGTTTAGCGGTCAACTACGAGCAGTACTTC. Its protein product is CASSLAVNYEQYF.

V is TRBV3-1 and J is TRBJ1-1; the match to TRBD1 covers 7 bases. Per the germline V gene, CDR1 is LGHDT and CDR2 is YNNKEL (reference sequence). CDR3 length: 15 residues. The V segment lost 7 bases and the J segment 0 bases; nucleotides outside the gene matches: 8. CDR3 sequence reads: CASNTPGQMNTEAFF. Here the CDR3 DNA reads TGTGCCAGCAACACCCCGGGACAGATGAACACTGAAGCTTTCTTT.

Regarding this clonotype: A much bigger clone sits one base away, suggesting this may be a read error. J is TRBJ1-1 and V is TRBV5-1, with a tentative D call TRBD1 (5 bases). Germline V gene lookup returns CDR1 SGHRS and CDR2 YFSETQ. The length of the CDR3 is 13 residues. Here the CDR3 reads CVSSRDPNTEAFF. The CDR3 DNA is TGCGTCAGCAGCAGGGACCCCAACACTGAAGCTTTCTTT. The full variable domain, rest sourced from reference TRBV5-1 and TRBJ1-1, is KAGVTQTPRYLIKTRGQQVTLSCSPISGHRSVSWYQQTPGQGLQFLFEYFSETQRNKGNFPGRFSGRQFSNSRSEMNVSTLELGDSALYLCVSSRDPNTEAFFGQGTRLTVV.

This clonotype was observed a handful of times. The CDR3 loop reads CASSQIRGRGWHEQYF. The CDR3, as DNA: TGCGCCAGCAGCCAAATACGGGGGAGGGGTTGGCACGAGCAGTACTTC. This chain uses TRBV4-1 with TRBJ2-7, with TRBD2 matching over 7 bases. The germline V gene has CDR1 MGHRA and CDR2 YSYEKL. This CDR3 is 16 amino acids long. J was trimmed by 5 bases and V by 2 bases; bases with no gene match: 12.

The rearrangement links TRBV29-1 to TRBJ2-5, with D perhaps TRBD1 (6 bases). CDR1 is SQVTM, CDR2 ANQGSEA, per germline. This CDR3 comprises 16 residues. V dropped 0 bases and J dropped 5 bases, with 19 bases sitting between them. CDR3 coding DNA: TGCAGCGTTGAAGAGGTAGAACAGGGTCTCGGGGAGACCCAGTACTTC. It codes for CSVEEVEQGLGETQYF.

V usage is TRBV5-5 and J usage is TRBJ1-2; a weak D match, TRBD1 (6 bases). V was pared by 0 bases and J by 5 bases, with 14 bases between. Germline assignment: CDR1 SGHKS and CDR2 YYEKEE (reference sequence). The CDR3 totals 15 residues. The CDR3, as DNA: TGTGCCAGCAGCTTGGGGGGGGGGCCTGAATATGGCTACACCTTC. The encoded protein is CASSLGGGPEYGYTF.

This clonotype has just a few counts. This could be a read error, since a much larger clone is one nucleotide away. In DNA, the CDR3 is TGCAGTGCTCTAGGACAGGGCTCGCTCGAGCGGTTCTTC. This translates into CSALGQGSLERFF. The chain employs TRBV20-1 and TRBJ2-1, with TRBD1 identical over 8 bases. The V gene's germline CDR1 is DFQATT and CDR2 SNEGSKA (reference sequence). CDR3 length equals 13 residues.

This clonotype was counted many times. This sequence joins TRBV20-1 and TRBJ2-5, with TRBD2 matching over 9 bases. Germline assignment: CDR1 DFQATT and CDR2 SNEGSKA (reference sequence). This CDR3 is built from 16 residues. V gave up 5 bases and J gave up 2 bases; unmatched junction bases: 12. The CDR3 sequence is CSAARREGGGQETQYF. In nucleotides, the CDR3 is TGCAGTGCTGCGCGGCGGGAGGGGGGGGGGCAAGAGACCCAGTACTTC.

This clonotype came up many times. As DNA, the CDR3 is TGCGCCAGCACCCTATCTCGGAGCCAACTAGGGGCTGAGCAGTTCTTC. Amino acids: CASTLSRSQLGAEQFF. The gene calls are TRBV5-1 and TRBJ2-1; D could derive from TRBD1 or TRBD2 (5 bases each). Trimming stripped 6 bases from V and 9 bases from J, with 25 bases between. The CDR3 spans 16 residues. Germline CDR1 SGHRS, CDR2 YFSETQ.

This clonotype was seen a handful of times. The chain joins TRBV27 to TRBJ2-3, with 11 bases identical to TRBD2. Looked up from germline, CDR1 is MNHEY and CDR2 is SMNVEV (reference sequence). V lost 7 bases to trimming and J lost 2 bases; unmatched junction nucleotides: 8. The CDR3 sequence is 16 residues long. The CDR3 DNA sequence: TGTGCCAGCACCACCGGACTAGCGGGTATCACAGATACGCAGTATTTT. It specifies CASTTGLAGITDTQYF.

This clonotype was picked up many times. V usage is TRBV4-1 and J usage is TRBJ1-5; D call uncertain. The CDR3 spans 15 residues. CDR1 and CDR2 (germline): MGHRA, YSYEKL. Between the trimmed V and J ends, which lost 8 bases and 3 bases, there was a span of 17 bases. The CDR3: CASRASSTSNQPQHF. For the CDR3, the DNA is TGCGCCAGCCGTGCGTCCTCAACTTCCAATCAGCCCCAGCATTTT.